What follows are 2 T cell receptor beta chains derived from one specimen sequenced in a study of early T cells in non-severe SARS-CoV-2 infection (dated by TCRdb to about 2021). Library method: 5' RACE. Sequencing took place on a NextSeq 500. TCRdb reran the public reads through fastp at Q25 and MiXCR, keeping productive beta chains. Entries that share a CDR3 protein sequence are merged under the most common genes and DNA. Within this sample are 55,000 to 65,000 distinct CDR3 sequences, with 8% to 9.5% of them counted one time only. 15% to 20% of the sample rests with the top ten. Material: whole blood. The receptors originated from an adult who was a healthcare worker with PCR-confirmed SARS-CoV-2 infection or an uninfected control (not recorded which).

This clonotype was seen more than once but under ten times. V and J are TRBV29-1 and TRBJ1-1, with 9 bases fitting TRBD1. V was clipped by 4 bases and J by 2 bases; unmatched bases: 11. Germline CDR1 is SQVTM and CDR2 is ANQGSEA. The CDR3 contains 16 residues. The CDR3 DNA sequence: TGCAGCGTTGCCGGGACAGGGTCCCTTCGTAACACTGAAGCTTTCTTT. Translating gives CSVAGTGSLRNTEAFF.

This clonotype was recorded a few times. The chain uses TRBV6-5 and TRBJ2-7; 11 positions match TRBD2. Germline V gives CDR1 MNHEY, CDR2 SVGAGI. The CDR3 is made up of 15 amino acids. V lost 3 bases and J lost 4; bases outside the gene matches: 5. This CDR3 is CASSYRASGGYEQYF. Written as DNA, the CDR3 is TGTGCCAGCAGTTATAGGGCTAGCGGGGGGTACGAGCAGTACTTC.